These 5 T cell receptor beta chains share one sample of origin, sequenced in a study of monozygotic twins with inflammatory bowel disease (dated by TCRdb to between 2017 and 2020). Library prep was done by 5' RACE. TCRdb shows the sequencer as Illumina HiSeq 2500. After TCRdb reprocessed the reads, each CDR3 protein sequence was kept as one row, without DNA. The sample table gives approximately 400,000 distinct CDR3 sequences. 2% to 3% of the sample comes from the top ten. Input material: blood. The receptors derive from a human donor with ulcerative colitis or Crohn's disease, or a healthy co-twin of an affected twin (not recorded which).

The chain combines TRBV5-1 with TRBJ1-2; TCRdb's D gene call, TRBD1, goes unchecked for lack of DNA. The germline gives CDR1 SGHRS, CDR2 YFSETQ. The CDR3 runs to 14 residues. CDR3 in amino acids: CASRPGQGWDGYTF.

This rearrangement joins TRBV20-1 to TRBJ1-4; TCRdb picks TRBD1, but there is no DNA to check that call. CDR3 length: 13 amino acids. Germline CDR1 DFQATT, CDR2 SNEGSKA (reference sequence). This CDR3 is CSAREGAREKLFF.

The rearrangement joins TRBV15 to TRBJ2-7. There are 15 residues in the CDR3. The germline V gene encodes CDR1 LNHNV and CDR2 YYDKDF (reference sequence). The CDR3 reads CATSGRADSPYEQYF.

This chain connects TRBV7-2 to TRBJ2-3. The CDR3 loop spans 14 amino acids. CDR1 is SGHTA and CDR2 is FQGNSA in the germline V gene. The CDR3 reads CASSPEEIVGTQYF.

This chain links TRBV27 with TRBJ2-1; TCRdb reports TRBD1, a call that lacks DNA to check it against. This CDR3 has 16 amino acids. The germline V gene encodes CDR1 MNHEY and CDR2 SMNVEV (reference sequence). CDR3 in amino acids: CASSSPGTGSYNEQFF.